The 27 T cell receptor beta chains listed next were all sequenced from one sample in a study of cytomegalovirus exposure and HLA in healthy donors (dated by TCRdb to the late 2010s). Library construction relied on the immunoSEQ multiplex PCR assay. A mixture of 60 forward primers for TCR Vbeta segments and 13 reverse primers for TCR Jbeta segments was used in the multiplex PCR. TCRdb obtained this table from immuneACCESS and retained in-frame rearrangements with V and J assigned. These tables miss some clones; where compared with another copy, unresolved V genes account for less than half of the shortfall, and the remainder is unexplained. The sample table lists 80,000 or so clones, roughly 72% of them with a count of one. 11% of the sample lies in the top ten. Sequenced sample: PBMCs. The receptor source for this set is a middle-aged woman in good health and CMV-seropositive.

This rearrangement joins TRBV7-2 to TRBJ1-2; 8 bases map to TRBD1. CDR3 length equals 15 residues. Per germline, CDR1 SGHTA and CDR2 FQGNSA. V shed 1 base, J shed 10 bases, and the junction held 11 bases outside the gene matches. CDR3 in DNA: TGTGCCAGCAGCTTAGGGTTTTTGGACAGGGTCGTCTACACCTTC. As protein: CASSLGFLDRVVYTF.

Only a few counts were recorded for this clone. The CDR3 DNA reads as TGTGCCAGCAGTTACGGATCTAGCTCCTACGAGCAGTACTTC. Its protein product is CASSYGSSSYEQYF. The chain couples TRBV27 to TRBJ2-7, with D hard to call. V dropped 4 bases and J dropped 0 bases, with 10 bases sitting between them. The CDR3 sequence is 14 residues long. In germline, CDR1 is MNHEY, CDR2 SMNVEV (reference sequence).

The rearrangement links TRBV19 to TRBJ1-5; D is undetermined. Germline lookup yields CDR1 LNHDA and CDR2 SQIVND (reference sequence). The CDR3 is made up of 15 amino acids. V gave up 5 bases and J gave up 2 bases, with 13 bases separating them. The CDR3 sequence: CASSVVEGGNQPQHF. Here the CDR3 DNA reads TGTGCCAGTAGTGTGGTGGAGGGCGGCAATCAGCCCCAGCATTTT.

The V gene is TRBV19, the J gene TRBJ2-7, with D possibly TRBD1 on 6 matching bases. Trimming took off 3 bases at V and 13 bases at J, with 28 bases between the two ends. CDR1 LNHDA and CDR2 SQIVND come from the germline V gene (reference sequence). The CDR3 spans 16 residues. In DNA, the CDR3 is TGTGCCAGTAGTATGTTTCTTGGAGCAGGGGACCTACGGTTATACTTC. This gives the protein CASSMFLGAGDLRLYF.

This clone was counted a few times. This chain connects TRBV28 to TRBJ1-4; possibly TRBD1 for D (6 bases). V lost 3 bases and J 8 bases, leaving 10 bases between the germline ends. Germline V gene data show CDR1 as MDHEN and CDR2 as SYDVKM. This CDR3 spans 13 amino acids. Here the CDR3 reads CASSLGQKEKLFF. The CDR3 coding sequence is TGTGCCAGCAGTTTGGGACAAAAGGAAAAACTGTTTTTT.

The chain recombines TRBV7-2 with TRBJ1-2; 11 bases fit TRBD1. J was trimmed by 2 bases and V by 5 bases; bases with no gene match: 4. Germline V gene sequence: CDR1 SGHTA, CDR2 FQGNSA. The CDR3 loop spans 15 amino acids. Written as DNA, the CDR3 is TGTGCCAGCAGCCCGAGGACAGGGGGCAACTATGGCTACACCTTC. Translation: CASSPRTGGNYGYTF. The full variable domain, rest sourced from reference TRBV7-2 and TRBJ1-2, is GAGVSQSPSNKVTEKGKDVELRCDPISGHTALYWYRQSLGQGLEFLIYFQGNSAPDKSGLPSDRFSAERTGGSVSTLTIQRTQQEDSAVYLCASSPRTGGNYGYTFGSGTRLTVV.

The rearrangement joins TRBV6-5 to TRBJ2-3, with 7 bases lining up with TRBD1. The CDR3 contains 13 residues. Germline-derived CDR1 and CDR2 are MNHEY and SVGAGI. J gave up 6 bases and V 4 bases, and 4 bases lay outside the gene matches. The CDR3 DNA sequence: TGTGCCAGCAGTTTCCCAGGGGGTGATACGCAGTATTTT. This encodes CASSFPGGDTQYF.

This clone was seen many times. The rearrangement joins TRBV2 to TRBJ1-1; weak D call: TRBD1 (6 bases). Germline V CDR1 and CDR2: SNHLY, FYNNEI. Trimming cost V 3 bases and J 4 bases, with 15 bases left between them. The length of the CDR3 is 15 residues. The CDR3 nucleotides are TGTGCCAGCAGTGAGCTGGCAGGGGTGGGCACTGAAGCTTTCTTT. This translates into CASSELAGVGTEAFF.

Of note for this clone: Germline and junction disagree at one end, which may indicate a read error. This chain uses TRBV7-9 with TRBJ1-1; 8 bases are shared with TRBD1. Per the germline V gene, CDR1 is SEHNR and CDR2 is FQNEAQ (reference sequence). The CDR3 has 12 amino acids. The CDR3 loop reads CSSSAQGAEAFF. DNA for the CDR3: TGTTCCAGCAGCGCGCAGGGGGCAGAAGCTTTCTTT. Combining the CDR3 with reference TRBV7-9 and TRBJ1-1 gives the whole variable domain DTGVSQNPRHKITKRGQNVTFRCDPISEHNRLYWYRQTLGQGPEFLTYFQNEAQLEKSRLLSDRFSAERPKGSFSTLEIQRTEQGDSAMYLCSSSAQGAEAFFGQGTRLTVV.

This chain uses TRBV28 with TRBJ2-3; 8 positions agree with TRBD1. This CDR3 is 16 amino acids long. V shed 5 bases and J 2 bases; nucleotides not matched to a gene: 9. Germline loops: CDR1 MDHEN, CDR2 SYDVKM. CDR3 region: CASSGTGTGDTDTQYF. CDR3 nucleotides: TGTGCCAGCAGTGGAACCGGGACAGGAGACACAGATACGCAGTATTTT.

V usage is TRBV4-2 and J usage is TRBJ2-3, with 9 bases fitting TRBD1. Looked up from germline, CDR1 is LGHNA and CDR2 is YNFKEQ. With 1 base clipped from V and 0 bases from J, the junction kept 11 bases outside the gene matches. CDR3 size: 19 residues. The CDR3 here is CASSQGTGTGLTSTDTQYF. The CDR3 region has the DNA TGTGCCAGCAGCCAAGGGACCGGGACAGGGCTTACTAGCACAGATACGCAGTATTTT.

The rearrangement links TRBV2 to TRBJ1-3; D may be TRBD1 (5 bases). The CDR3 covers 17 residues. The V end was cut by 4 bases, the J end by 0 bases, with 16 bases between. Germline V gene sequence: CDR1 SNHLY, CDR2 FYNNEI. The CDR3 is CASSAGGFSPSGNTIYF. As DNA, the CDR3 is TGTGCCAGCAGTGCGGGGGGTTTTTCACCCTCTGGAAACACCATATATTTT.

The V gene is TRBV28, the J gene TRBJ1-6, with D unresolved. Germline V gives CDR1 MDHEN, CDR2 SYDVKM. The CDR3 sequence is 12 residues long. V was cut by 6 bases and J by 6 bases, with 6 bases left in between. CDR3 sequence reads: CASRRVNSPLHF. CDR3 DNA: TGTGCCAGCAGGAGGGTTAATTCACCCCTCCACTTT.

V gene TRBV30 combines with J gene TRBJ2-7, with 10 bases matching TRBD1. Germline trimming cut 2 bases from V and 8 bases from J; bases unmatched to any gene: 3. Germline loops: CDR1 GTSNPN, CDR2 SVGIG (reference sequence). This CDR3 has 12 amino acids. CDR3 in amino acids: CAWSRQGAKQYF. In DNA, the CDR3 is TGTGCCTGGAGTAGACAGGGGGCGAAGCAGTACTTC.

The V gene is TRBV28, the J gene TRBJ1-6; 8 nucleotides align to TRBD1. The germline V gene encodes CDR1 MDHEN and CDR2 SYDVKM. CDR3 length equals 13 residues. V shed 3 bases, J shed 8 bases, and the junction held 0 bases outside the gene matches. CDR3 nucleotides: TGTGCCAGCAGTTTGGACAGGGATTCACCCCTCCACTTT. Protein product: CASSLDRDSPLHF. Variable domain in full (rest from reference TRBV28 and TRBJ1-6): DVKVTQSSRYLVKRTGEKVFLECVQDMDHENMFWYRQDPGLGLRLIYFSYDVKMKEKGDIPEGYSVSREKKERFSLILESASTNQTSMYLCASSLDRDSPLHFGNGTRLTVT.

This clone was recorded only once. This chain joins TRBV14 and TRBJ2-1; TRBD1 matches at 10 bases. The CDR3 extends over 14 amino acids. CDR1 and CDR2 from the germline V gene are SGHDN and FVKESK. With 8 bases clipped from V and 7 bases from J, the junction kept 8 bases outside the gene matches. CDR3 residues: CASQTGGLGNEQFF. The CDR3 DNA sequence: TGTGCCAGCCAGACAGGGGGCTTGGGGAATGAGCAGTTCTTC.

CDR3 amino acids: CASGWPGSYEQYF. CDR3 in DNA: TGTGCCAGCGGTTGGCCGGGCTCCTACGAGCAGTACTTC. The J gene is TRBJ2-7, the V gene TRBV2; D not certain. The ends were cut back, 8 bases at V and 0 bases at J, with 11 bases in the middle. The CDR3 consists of 13 residues. Germline CDR1 SNHLY, CDR2 FYNNEI.

The chain carries TRBV9 and TRBJ2-7; no definite D call. The CDR3 is made up of 14 amino acids. The germline V gene has CDR1 SGDLS and CDR2 YYNGEE. Trimming took off 0 bases at V and 0 bases at J, with 7 bases between the two ends. CDR3 region: CASSVGPGSYEQYF. CDR3 DNA: TGTGCCAGCAGCGTAGGTCCGGGCTCCTACGAGCAGTACTTC.

This clone is a singleton in its sample. This chain joins TRBV11-3 and TRBJ2-3; D might be TRBD2 (7 bases). The CDR3 is 16 residues long. V was shortened by 1 base and J by 5 bases, with 16 bases between the two germline ends. Germline V gene sequence: CDR1 SGHNT, CDR2 YENEEA. Here the CDR3 DNA reads TGTGCCAGCAGCTTAGTCGGGGGGACAAATCAAGATACGCAGTATTTT. Amino acid sequence: CASSLVGGTNQDTQYF. The complete variable domain, with remaining parts taken from reference TRBV11-3 and TRBJ2-3, reads EAGVVQSPRYKIIEKKQPVAFWCNPISGHNTLYWYLQNLGQGPELLIRYENEEAVDDSQLPKDRFSAERLKGVDSTLKIQPAELGDSAVYLCASSLVGGTNQDTQYFGPGTRLTVL.

This rearrangement joins TRBV29-1 to TRBJ2-2, with D possibly being TRBD1 (6 bases). The CDR3 extends over 12 amino acids. Germline V lookup: CDR1 SQVTM, CDR2 ANQGSEA. V was trimmed by 6 bases and J by 6 bases, leaving 11 bases between them. This chain's CDR3 is CSVETGSGELFF. CDR3 sequence (DNA): TGCAGCGTGGAAACAGGGTCCGGGGAGCTGTTTTTT.

This chain joins TRBV18 and TRBJ1-5, with D hard to call. The CDR3 is 15 amino acids. Germline values: CDR1 KGHSH, CDR2 LQKENI. V was trimmed by 0 bases and J by 3 bases, leaving 9 bases between them. CDR3 sequence (DNA): TGTGCCAGCTCACCACCAGCCAGGAACAATCAGCCCCAGCATTTT. This encodes CASSPPARNNQPQHF.

The J gene is TRBJ1-2, the V gene TRBV11-2; 8 positions agree with TRBD1. CDR3 length: 13 amino acids. V shed 4 bases and J 8 bases; nucleotides not matched to a gene: 6. Looked up from germline, CDR1 is SGHAT and CDR2 is FQNNGV. The CDR3 here is CASSSDRGGGYTF. For the CDR3, the DNA is TGTGCCAGCAGCTCCGACAGGGGAGGAGGCTACACCTTC.

V usage is TRBV18 and J usage is TRBJ1-2, with 9 bases that match TRBD1. The CDR3 sequence is 14 residues long. With 3 bases clipped from V and 6 bases from J, the junction kept 5 bases outside the gene matches. CDR1 and CDR2 from the germline V gene are KGHSH and LQKENI. CDR3 sequence: CASSPGTGRDGYTF. The CDR3, as DNA: TGTGCCAGCTCACCGGGGACAGGGAGGGATGGCTACACCTTC.

This rearrangement joins TRBV5-6 to TRBJ2-5; tentative D call: TRBD2 (6 bases). The J call could be wrong; TRBJ2-7 is a better fit for the DNA end. In germline, CDR1 is SGHDT, CDR2 YYEEEE. This CDR3 contains 15 residues. CDR3 protein: CASSLGGDRSYEQYF. CDR3 DNA sequence: TGTGCCAGCAGCTTGGGGGGGGATCGGTCCTACGAGCAGTACTTC.

The chain employs TRBV30 and TRBJ2-2; 7 nucleotides match TRBD1. Germline-derived CDR1 and CDR2 are GTSNPN and SVGIG (reference sequence). After removal of 4 bases from V and 3 bases from J, the junction contained 5 bases not matched to a gene. CDR3 length: 14 residues. CDR3 nucleotide sequence: TGTGCCTGGACGACAGGGCATTACACCGGGGAGCTGTTTTTT. Its protein is CAWTTGHYTGELFF.

This clone appeared once. The chain links TRBV28 to TRBJ1-1; D gene unclear. The V and J ends lost 3 bases and 4 bases respectively, with 15 bases between them. The CDR3 totals 15 residues. Germline V gene lookup returns CDR1 MDHEN and CDR2 SYDVKM. The CDR3 region has the DNA TGTGCCAGCAGTTTCTTTGCCGGCGGTGGCACTGAAGCTTTCTTT. This translates into CASSFFAGGGTEAFF.

The V call is TRBV6-1, the J call TRBJ1-1; 11 nucleotides agree with TRBD1. Germline V lookup: CDR1 MNHNS, CDR2 SASEGT. This CDR3 has 15 amino acids. With V trimmed by 6 bases and J by 4 bases, 7 bases remained unmatched. The CDR3 protein is CASSRTGGLFTEAFF. Written as DNA, the CDR3 is TGTGCCAGCAGCCGGACAGGGGGCCTGTTCACTGAAGCTTTCTTT.